A single sample gave rise to the 21 T cell receptor beta chains below, sequenced in a study of T cells in narcolepsy. Repertoires were generated with immunoSEQ multiplex PCR, while TCRdb's copy carries only in-frame clones and drops some. The sample comprises around 17,000 clones, about two thirds of which are singletons, and 14% rests with the top ten. Sequencing used CD45RA- memory CD8+ T cells from PBMCs. These receptors were taken from a human donor with narcolepsy.

The CDR3 protein is CASSVEAGLTDTQYF. The CDR3 nucleotides are TGTGCCAGCAGCGTAGAGGCAGGTCTCACAGATACGCAGTATTTT. The V gene is TRBV9, the J gene TRBJ2-3, with D hard to call. Germline CDR1 SGDLS, CDR2 YYNGEE. V was trimmed by 0 bases and J by 2 bases, leaving 10 bases between them. CDR3 size: 15 residues.

This clone occurred a few times. This chain links TRBV29-1 with TRBJ2-7, with D possibly TRBD1 on 5 matching bases. V shed 3 bases and J shed 6 bases, with 21 bases lying between them. CDR1 SQVTM and CDR2 ANQGSEA come from the germline V gene. The CDR3 loop spans 15 amino acids. The chain's CDR3 is CSVEDPDSAWGEQYF. CDR3 coding DNA: TGCAGCGTTGAGGACCCAGACAGCGCGTGGGGCGAGCAGTACTTC.

Only a few counts were recorded for this clone. The V gene is TRBV27, the J gene TRBJ2-5, with 7 positions matching TRBD2. CDR1 and CDR2 from the germline V gene are MNHEY and SMNVEV (reference sequence). The CDR3 is 14 amino acids. Trimming took 5 bases from V and 0 from J; bases not matched to a gene: 3. The CDR3 loop is CASSVLADQETQYF. CDR3 nucleotide sequence: TGTGCCAGCAGTGTTCTAGCGGACCAAGAGACCCAGTACTTC.

The V call is TRBV19, the J call TRBJ1-5; 9 bases line up with TRBD1. This CDR3 comprises 14 residues. The V gene's germline CDR1 is LNHDA and CDR2 SQIVND (reference sequence). V gave up 5 bases and J gave up 6 bases; unmatched junction bases: 5. The CDR3 DNA sequence: TGTGCCAGTAGTGGGACAGGGAGGATTCAGCCCCAGCATTTT. Translating gives CASSGTGRIQPQHF.

Only a few counts were recorded for this clone. This sequence joins TRBV7-7 and TRBJ1-3; 9 bases are shared with TRBD1. Germline V lookup: CDR1 SSHAT, CDR2 FNYEAQ (reference sequence). This CDR3 region has 15 residues. V trimming: 5 bases; J trimming: 2 bases; junction bases outside the gene matches: 4. CDR3 protein: CASSAGTGPGNTIYF. CDR3 sequence (DNA): TGTGCCAGCAGCGCCGGGACAGGGCCTGGAAACACCATATATTTT.

The gene calls are TRBV9 and TRBJ2-1, with D perhaps TRBD2 (6 bases). CDR3 length: 17 residues. Germline V gene sequence: CDR1 SGDLS, CDR2 YYNGEE. V lost 4 bases and J lost 3, with 20 bases in between. This chain's CDR3 is CASSPSQGLAYYNEQFF. For the CDR3, the DNA is TGTGCCAGCAGCCCATCCCAAGGGCTAGCGTACTACAATGAGCAGTTCTTC.

Only one count was recorded for this clone. A junction boundary mismatches the germline segment, possibly from a read error. Here the CDR3 reads CSVEEDRIANEQFF. The DNA of the CDR3 is TGCAGCGTGGAAGAGGACAGAATTGCAAATGAGCAGTTCTTC. The V and J genes are TRBV29-1 and TRBJ2-1, with a weak D call TRBD1 (6 bases). From germline, CDR1 is SQVTM and CDR2 ANQGSEA. CDR3 length equals 14 residues.

Regarding this clone: No conserved phenylalanine or tryptophan ends this CDR3, so it is likely a read error. This chain joins TRBV11-2 and TRBJ2-7; 7 bases fit TRBD1. Losses at the gene ends were 5 bases for V and 6 bases for J; bases not matched to a gene: 10. CDR3 size: 14 residues. From germline, CDR1 is SGHAT and CDR2 FQNNGV. In DNA form, the CDR3 reads TGTGCCAGCAGCAGCTCAGGGGGATTCCTCGAGCAGTACCTC. Translating gives CASSSSGGFLEQYL.

J is TRBJ2-1 and V is TRBV4-2, with 8 bases that match TRBD2. J lost 15 bases, V lost 1 base, and 8 bases had no gene match. Germline-derived CDR1 and CDR2 are LGHNA and YNFKEQ. The CDR3 runs to 13 residues. CDR3 DNA sequence: TGTGCCAGCAGCCAAGCTCTAGCGGGCTCGCGGTTCTTC. It codes for CASSQALAGSRFF.

The chain employs TRBV7-9 and TRBJ2-7; 9 bases line up with TRBD1. V was pared by 3 bases and J by 5 bases, with 5 bases of the junction left unmatched. CDR3 size: 14 residues. Germline assignment: CDR1 SEHNR and CDR2 FQNEAQ (reference sequence). The chain's CDR3 is CASSFTGQGDEQYF. The CDR3 nucleotides read TGTGCCAGCAGCTTCACGGGACAGGGAGACGAGCAGTACTTC.

This chain joins TRBV21-1 and TRBJ2-3; TRBD1, the table's D call, was not compared with the DNA. TRBV21-1 is classified as a pseudogene. This CDR3 comprises 17 residues. The CDR3 sequence: CASSKNRQGPHTDTQYF. CDR3 nucleotide sequence: TGTGCCAGCAGCAAAAATAGGCAGGGTCCGCACACAGATACGCAGTATTTT.

This clone appeared a few times. V is TRBV11-2 and J is TRBJ2-3, with D possibly being TRBD1 or TRBD2 (5 bases each). V lost 1 base and J 6 bases, leaving 5 bases between the germline ends. Germline V gene data show CDR1 as SGHAT and CDR2 as FQNNGV. The CDR3 contains 12 residues. In DNA form, the CDR3 reads TGTGCCAGCAGCTTAGGGGGGGATACGCAGTATTTT. Translation: CASSLGGDTQYF.

The V and J genes are TRBV9 and TRBJ2-7; maybe TRBD2 (5 bases). From germline, CDR1 is SGDLS and CDR2 YYNGEE. This CDR3 spans 13 amino acids. The V gene lost 4 bases and the J gene lost 4 bases, with 12 bases spanning the gap. CDR3 DNA sequence: TGTGCCAGCAGCCTCGGGGATAGGTACGAGCAGTACTTC. Its translation: CASSLGDRYEQYF.

The chain carries TRBV7-6 and TRBJ2-3; a possible D gene is TRBD2 (5 bases). Trimming pared 5 bases from V and 0 bases from J, leaving 15 bases between. The CDR3 extends over 16 amino acids. Per the germline V gene, CDR1 is SGHVS and CDR2 is FNYEAQ. CDR3: CASSPEASPSTDTQYF. The CDR3 DNA follows: TGTGCCAGCAGCCCAGAGGCTAGCCCTAGCACAGATACGCAGTATTTT.

Turning to this clone: The junction differs from germline at one of its ends, possibly a read error. This chain connects TRBV27 to TRBJ2-3, with TRBD2 as a possible D gene (6 bases). In germline, CDR1 is MNHEY, CDR2 SMNVEV (reference sequence). This CDR3 region has 15 residues. The chain's CDR3 is CANSSGETSTDTQYF. The CDR3 DNA follows: TGTGCCAACAGTTCGGGGGAAACTAGCACAGATACGCAGTATTTT.

This clone was detected only a few times. The rearrangement links TRBV2 to TRBJ2-7, with D maybe TRBD1 (6 bases). Trimming removed 1 base from V and 0 bases from J, with 10 bases in between. Germline-derived CDR1 and CDR2 are SNHLY and FYNNEI. This CDR3 has 15 amino acids. In nucleotides, the CDR3 is TGTGCCAGCAGTGAAGGGACAGCCAGCTCCTACGAGCAGTACTTC. Amino acid sequence: CASSEGTASSYEQYF. The entire variable domain, with the rest obtained from reference TRBV2 and TRBJ2-7, is as follows: EPEVTQTPSHQVTQMGQEVILRCVPISNHLYFYWYRQILGQKVEFLVSFYNNEISEKSEIFDDQFSVERPDGSNFTLKIRSTKLEDSAMYFCASSEGTASSYEQYFGPGTRLTVT.

The chain joins TRBV7-8 to TRBJ1-1; D not resolved. V lost 5 bases and J lost 1, with 8 bases in between. From germline, CDR1 is SGHVS and CDR2 FQNEAQ. The CDR3 contains 13 residues. CDR3 DNA sequence: TGTGCCAGCAGCCAAGCTAGGAACACTGAAGCTTTCTTT. Residues: CASSQARNTEAFF.

The chain combines TRBV5-6 with TRBJ2-5; D remains ambiguous. The ends were cut back, 0 bases at V and 4 bases at J, with 7 bases in the middle. The germline V gene encodes CDR1 SGHDT and CDR2 YYEEEE. The CDR3 extends over 13 amino acids. The CDR3 nucleotides are TGTGCCAGCAGCTTGGGTCGGAGAGAGACCCAGTACTTC. Its translation: CASSLGRRETQYF.

The rearrangement joins TRBV27 to TRBJ2-7, with 8 bases that match TRBD1. Germline V gene lookup returns CDR1 MNHEY and CDR2 SMNVEV (reference sequence). The CDR3 covers 14 residues. Trimming at V came to 4 bases and at J to 0 bases, leaving 2 bases not matched to a gene. This chain's CDR3 is CASSWTGSSYEQYF. CDR3 nucleotide sequence: TGTGCCAGCAGTTGGACAGGGAGCTCCTACGAGCAGTACTTC.

The J gene is TRBJ2-7, the V gene TRBV6-1; D gene ambiguous. Germline V gene lookup returns CDR1 MNHNS and CDR2 SASEGT. The CDR3 has 10 amino acids. V shed 6 bases and J shed 2 bases, with 2 bases lying between them. The DNA for the CDR3 is TGTGCCAGCAGGGCCTACGAGCAGTACTTC. Translation: CASRAYEQYF.

V and J are TRBV5-5 and TRBJ2-7, with TRBD1 matching over 8 bases. CDR3 length: 14 residues. The junction had 9 bases not matched to a gene; V was cut back by 4 bases and J by 6 bases. CDR1 is SGHKS and CDR2 is YYEKEE in the germline V gene (reference sequence). CDR3 DNA sequence: TGTGCCAGCAGCCCGGACAGGGATATCTTCGAGCAGTACTTC. It specifies CASSPDRDIFEQYF.